The rows below give T cell receptor beta chains drawn from one sample of a study of T cell changes during pregnancy in multiple sclerosis. Profiled with immunoSEQ multiplex PCR; TCRdb holds only in-frame clones, not every one. The sample consists of about 80,000 clones, roughly nine tenths of them appearing once. The specimen comprised peripheral blood, sampled before pregnancy. The receptors shown here come from a female donor with multiple sclerosis, enrolled in a pregnancy study. Both conserved end residues are trimmed from each CDR3. Clone sizes are given selectively: once, few, many, or a class where the clone is expanded.

V gene	clone size	CDR3 length	J gene	CDR3 protein
TRBV9	-	18	TRBJ2-4	ASSTPNGTSGSFAKNIQY
TRBV11-2	few	15	TRBJ2-7	ASSPTAVWGRTYEQY
TRBV10-3	-	11	TRBJ1-2	AISESSGGGYT
TRBV7-6	-	11	TRBJ1-5	ASSLGQFQPQH
TRBV28	-	12	TRBJ2-7	ASSLRAGLYEQY
TRBV4-1	few	14	TRBJ2-1	ASSQSTGTGYNEQF
TRBV2	-	19	TRBJ2-3	ASSDSAGGFGVQPSTDTQY
TRBV6-1	-	13	TRBJ1-2	ASSHTGNPFYGYT
TRBV19	-	12	TRBJ2-4	ASSIASRPPFQY
TRBV2	once	10	TRBJ2-7	ASGGRSYEQY
TRBV2	-	11	TRBJ2-5	ASTRTGEETQY
TRBV11-3	-	13	TRBJ2-1	ASSLTVQGPHEQF
TRBV5-1	-	11	TRBJ2-5	ASSFEGGETQY
TRBV5-1	-	14	TRBJ2-5	ASSLEGLAGGETQY
TRBV4-2	-	11	TRBJ1-1	ASSQESRIEAF
TRBV9	-	16	TRBJ2-3	ASSRTGVGTSSTDTQY
TRBV27	-	14	TRBJ2-3	ASSFRQPEGADTQY
TRBV7-6	-	12	TRBJ2-7	ASSLERGWYEQY
TRBV11-1	-	15	TRBJ2-6	ASSLGPGHSGANVLT
TRBV27	once	13	TRBJ2-7	ASSPAGGPFNEQY
TRBV21-1	-	12	TRBJ2-7	ASSKSEGPYEQY
TRBV7-9	-	13	TRBJ2-3	ASSLDPLVADTQY
TRBV19	-	12	TRBJ2-1	ASSSTGTAGSQF
TRBV7-6	-	14	TRBJ2-7	ASSLVQRAMPYEQY
TRBV7-7	once	11	TRBJ2-7	ASSPHLEAEQY
TRBV5-6	-	12	TRBJ1-2	ASSRGEANYGYT
TRBV19	-	10	TRBJ2-1	ASSPRQYEQF
TRBV6-1	medium-sized	10	TRBJ2-7	ASKHFAYEQY
TRBV14	-	15	TRBJ1-1	ASSQTTGRRMNTEAF
TRBV4-1	-	9	TRBJ2-2	ASTQGRELF
TRBV11-2	-	13	TRBJ1-2	ASSLGSGGPYGYT
TRBV7-9	-	10	TRBJ2-7	ASSPTGYEQY
TRBV4-2	-	13	TRBJ2-1	ASSQDRGLANEQF
TRBV6-5	-	14	TRBJ2-1	ASSWGLAGSYNEQF
TRBV7-9	-	17	TRBJ1-2	ASRSDWVQAGTGALGYT
TRBV14	-	10	TRBJ2-7	ASSLVLYEQY
TRBV19	-	12	TRBJ2-2	ASSIIPSPGELF
TRBV5-4	-	14	TRBJ2-7	ASSLAASGGFDEQY
TRBV6-5	-	12	TRBJ2-7	ASSYSRTNYEQY
TRBV30	-	11	TRBJ1-1	AWSTGSDTEAF
TRBV5-6	-	12	TRBJ2-2	ASSFTRRSGELF